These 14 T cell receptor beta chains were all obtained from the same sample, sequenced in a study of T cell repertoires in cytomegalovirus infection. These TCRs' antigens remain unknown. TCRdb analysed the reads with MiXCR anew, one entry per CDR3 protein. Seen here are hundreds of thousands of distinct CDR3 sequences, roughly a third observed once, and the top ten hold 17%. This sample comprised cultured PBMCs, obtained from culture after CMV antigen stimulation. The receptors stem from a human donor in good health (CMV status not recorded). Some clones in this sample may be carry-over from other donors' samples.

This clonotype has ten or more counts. CDR3 sequence: CASSPTPDNYGYTF. The CDR3, as DNA: TGTGCCAGCAGCCCCACCCCCGATAACTATGGCTACACCTTC. The gene calls are TRBV7-2 and TRBJ1-2; no reliable D call. Germline CDR1 reads SGHTA; CDR2 reads FQGNSA. Deletions cut 5 bases from V and 1 base from J, with 11 bases between. The CDR3 is made up of 14 amino acids.

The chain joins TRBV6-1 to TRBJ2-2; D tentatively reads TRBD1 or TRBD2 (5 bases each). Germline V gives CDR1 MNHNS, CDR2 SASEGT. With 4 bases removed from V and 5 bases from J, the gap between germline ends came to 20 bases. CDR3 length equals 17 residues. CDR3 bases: TGTGCCAGCAGTGCATCAACCGGGACGTGGAGAACCGGGGAGCTGTTTTTT. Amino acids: CASSASTGTWRTGELFF.

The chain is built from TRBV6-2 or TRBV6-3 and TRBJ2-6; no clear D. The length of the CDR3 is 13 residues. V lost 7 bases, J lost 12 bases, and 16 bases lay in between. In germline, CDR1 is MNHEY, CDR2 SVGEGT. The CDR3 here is CASKVGTPSVLTF. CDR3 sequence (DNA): TGTGCCAGCAAAGTGGGCACCCCCAGCGTCCTGACTTTC.

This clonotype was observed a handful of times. CDR3 bases: TGTGCCAGCAGCGTAGAGGCGGGAGGGCCCTCCAGGACCTACAATGAGCAGTTCTTC. Encoded protein: CASSVEAGGPSRTYNEQFF. The chain has TRBV9 and TRBJ2-1; 9 positions match TRBD2. The CDR3 is made up of 19 amino acids. CDR1 and CDR2 from the germline V gene are SGDLS and YYNGEE. The V gene end was trimmed by 0 bases and the J gene end by 2 bases; junction bases not matched to a gene: 12.

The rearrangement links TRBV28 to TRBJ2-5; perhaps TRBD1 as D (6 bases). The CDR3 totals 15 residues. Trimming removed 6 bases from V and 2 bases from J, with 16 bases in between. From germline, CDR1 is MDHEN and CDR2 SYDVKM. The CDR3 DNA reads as TGTGCCAGCAGCCCAACCAGGGGCTTTCAAGAGACCCAGTACTTC. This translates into CASSPTRGFQETQYF.

DNA for the CDR3: TGTGCCAGCAGCCAAGTAGCGGGAGGTTTCTACAATGAGCAGTTCTTC. Protein: CASSQVAGGFYNEQFF. This chain connects TRBV14 to TRBJ2-1; TRBD2 agrees at 10 bases. Trimming took 1 base from V and 3 from J; bases not matched to a gene: 3. Per germline, CDR1 SGHDN and CDR2 FVKESK. The CDR3 consists of 16 residues. Full variable domain (missing parts from reference TRBV14 and TRBJ2-1): EAGVTQFPSHSVIEKGQTVTLRCDPISGHDNLYWYRRVMGKEIKFLLHFVKESKQDESGMPNNRFLAERTGGTYSTLKVQPAELEDSGVYFCASSQVAGGFYNEQFFGPGTRLTVL.

In DNA, the CDR3 is TGTGCCAGCAGTTTTCACGGGGGCAGTTACGAGCAGTACGTC. Protein: CASSFHGGSYEQYV. J is TRBJ2-7 and V is TRBV28, with D perhaps being TRBD1 or TRBD2 (6 bases each). This CDR3 contains 14 residues. Trimming removed 3 bases from V and 4 bases from J, with 13 bases in between. Germline V gene sequence: CDR1 MDHEN, CDR2 SYDVKM.

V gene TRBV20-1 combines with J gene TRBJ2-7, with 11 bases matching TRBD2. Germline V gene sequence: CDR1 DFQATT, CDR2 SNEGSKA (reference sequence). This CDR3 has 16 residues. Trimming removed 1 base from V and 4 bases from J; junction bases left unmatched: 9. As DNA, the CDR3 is TGCAGTGCTAGAGCTCTACTAGCGGGAGTAGGGTACGAGCAGTACGTC. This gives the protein CSARALLAGVGYEQYV.

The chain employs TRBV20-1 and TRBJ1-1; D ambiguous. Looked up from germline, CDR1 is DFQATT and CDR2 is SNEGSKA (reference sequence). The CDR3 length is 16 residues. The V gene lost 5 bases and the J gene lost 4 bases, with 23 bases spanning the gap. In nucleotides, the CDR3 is TGCAGTGCTTCAGAAGTCGGGCCCGGAAGCGGCACTGAAGCTTTCTTT. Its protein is CSASEVGPGSGTEAFF.

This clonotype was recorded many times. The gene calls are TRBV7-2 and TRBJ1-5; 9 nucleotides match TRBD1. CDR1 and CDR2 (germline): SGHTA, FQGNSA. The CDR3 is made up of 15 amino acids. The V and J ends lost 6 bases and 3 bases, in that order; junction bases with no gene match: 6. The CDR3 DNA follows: TGTGCCAGCAGTCCCGGGACAGGGTTCAATCAGCCCCAGCATTTT. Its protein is CASSPGTGFNQPQHF.

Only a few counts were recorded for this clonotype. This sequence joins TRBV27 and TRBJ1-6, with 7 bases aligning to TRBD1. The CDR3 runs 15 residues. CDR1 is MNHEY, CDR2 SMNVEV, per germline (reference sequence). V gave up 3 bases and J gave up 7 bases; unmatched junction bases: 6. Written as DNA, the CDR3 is TGTGCCAGCAGTTTTCGACAGGGAAACAATTCACCCCTCCACTTT. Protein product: CASSFRQGNNSPLHF.

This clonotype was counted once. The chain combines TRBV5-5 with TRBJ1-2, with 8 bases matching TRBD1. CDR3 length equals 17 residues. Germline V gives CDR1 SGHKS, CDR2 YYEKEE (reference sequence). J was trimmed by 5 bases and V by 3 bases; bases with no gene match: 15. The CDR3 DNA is TGTGCCAGCAGCTCCTCGGACTGGACAGGGCGAAATTATGGCTACACCTTC. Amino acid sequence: CASSSSDWTGRNYGYTF.

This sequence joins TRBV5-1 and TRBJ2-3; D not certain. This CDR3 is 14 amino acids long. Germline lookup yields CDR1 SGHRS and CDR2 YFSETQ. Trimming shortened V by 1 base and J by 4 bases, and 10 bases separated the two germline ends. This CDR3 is CASSLSKDADTQYF. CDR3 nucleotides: TGCGCCAGCAGCTTGTCTAAGGATGCAGATACGCAGTATTTT.

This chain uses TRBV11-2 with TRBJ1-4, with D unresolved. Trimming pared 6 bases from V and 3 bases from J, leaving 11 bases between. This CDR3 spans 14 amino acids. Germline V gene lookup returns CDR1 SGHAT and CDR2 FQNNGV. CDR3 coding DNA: TGTGCCAGCAGGGTACCGTTTGCTAATGAAAAACTGTTTTTT. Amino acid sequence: CASRVPFANEKLFF.